This T cell receptor beta chain derives from a study of glioma-infiltrating T cells after dendritic cell vaccination. Profiled with immunoSEQ multiplex PCR; TCRdb holds only in-frame clones, not every one. The profile shows under 35,000 clones, approximately 91% of them singletons. V shed 5 bases and J shed 7 bases, with 12 bases lying between them. Per the germline V gene, CDR1 is SGHTA and CDR2 is FQGNSA. CDR3 length: 13 residues. The J gene is TRBJ1-5, the V gene TRBV7-2; D might be TRBD1 (5 bases). This sample comprised blood, obtained before dendritic cell vaccination. This sequence originates from a human donor with glioblastoma. Here the CDR3 DNA reads TGTGCCAGCAGCCCGACTAGGGGCCAGCCCCAGCATTTT. It translates to CASSPTRGQPQHF.